This T cell receptor (beta chain) is drawn from a study of CD8+CD57+ T cells in acquired aplastic anemia. Study in general: DNA recovered from sorted CD4+ and CD8+ cells had a mean of approximately 3.2 ug. Regarding the study as a whole: Controls and patients did not differ significantly in CD8+ Simpson's diversity. Found in both controls and patients were almost 30 CD8+ CDR3 sequences.

The length of the CDR3 is 14 residues. Trimming cost V 8 bases and J 7 bases; bases outside gene matches: 15. CDR1 SQVTM and CDR2 ANQGSEA come from the germline V gene. Note on this clonotype: Its antigen remains unidentified.

According to the study, genomic DNA was the template for TCR beta VDJ and CDR3 profiling. Each CDR3 protein gets one entry after TCRdb re-called the reads with MiXCR. The repertoire has about 160,000 distinct CDR3 sequences, 40% to 60% of them found once; the top ten carry about 30%. Before being chosen for sequencing, patients had shown CD8+CD57+ cell expansion by flow cytometry. Patients had received no therapy at the time of blood sampling. The source of this sequence is a human donor with aplastic anemia. Sequencing was performed on sorted CD4+, CD8+, or CD8+CD57+ T cells (not recorded which) from PBMCs. The genes are TRBV29-1 and TRBJ1-2; TRBD1 matches 8 bases. The CDR3, as DNA: TGCAGCAGCCAATCGGGACAGGTACCTTTTGGCTACACCTTC. Protein product: CSSQSGQVPFGYTF.